Included here is one T cell receptor (beta chain) sequence, with context. Its antigen is as yet unknown. The CDR3 is 15 amino acids. Germline CDR1 is KGHDR and CDR2 is SFDVKD. Trimming removed 11 bases from V and 3 bases from J; junction bases left unmatched: 12. These data come from a study of type 1 regulatory T cells. Study-wide context: This in vitro CD4 product, T-allo10, is enriched for Tr1 cells and alloantigen-specific. Overall study findings and caveats: Type 1 regulatory T cells had a more restricted TCR repertoire than non-type 1 regulatory T cells.

TCRdb re-analysed the reads in MiXCR, keeping a single row per CDR3 protein. The table shows 55,000 to 65,000 distinct CDR3 sequences, with approximately 67% occurring only once. The receptor was isolated from a human donor in good health. Sequencing was done on a sample of cultured non-Tr1 T cells, either the whole culture or a sorted T cell fraction (not recorded which). The V call is TRBV24-1, the J call TRBJ1-1; 9 nucleotides align to TRBD1. The CDR3 region is CAKLLDRGPDTEAFF. The CDR3 region has the DNA TGTGCCAAACTCCTGGACAGGGGTCCGGACACTGAAGCTTTCTTT.